This T cell receptor (beta chain) appears in the sequencing data of a study of CXCR3-negative and CXCR3-positive naive CD8 T cells. Study-wide results and limits: TRB CDR3 hydrophobicity was greater in CXCR3-positive naive cells than in CXCR3-negative naive cells. Naive subsets were similarly diverse, while memory CD8+ repertoires were much less diverse.

Germline V gene sequence: CDR1 SQVTM, CDR2 ANQGSEA. This CDR3 is built from 13 residues. It was by 5' RACE with UMI labels that the TRB cDNA libraries were prepared. Following a re-call of the 5' RACE reads, TCRdb has one entry per CDR3 protein and lacks DNA. The specimen's table records 65,000 to 85,000 distinct CDR3 sequences. Worth noting for this clonotype: Its matching antigen is unknown.

Sequenced input: naive CXCR3- CD8+ T cells from blood. Subset indicated: CD45RO-CCR7+CD27+CD95- naive CD8+ T cells lacking CXCR3 (TNR3-). The receptor comes from a human donor in good health. Some clones in this sample may be carry-over from other donors' samples. The chain couples TRBV29-1 to TRBJ1-1; checking the TCRdb D call of TRBD1 is not possible without DNA. The CDR3 loop is CSADGANANTAFF.